This paragraph covers one T cell receptor beta chain sequence. The data belong to a study of shared clonotypes between healthy human individuals. Trimming stripped 0 bases from V and 2 bases from J, with 14 bases between. The CDR3 spans 17 residues. Per germline, CDR1 SEHNR and CDR2 FQNEAQ (reference sequence). Authors' data handling: From ImmunoSEQ came sequences covering only the junction and carrying no quality scores, so filtering differed. TCRdb's table, derived via immunoSEQ multiplex PCR, lists solely in-frame clones and lacks some. V and J calls and clone size come straight from that table; D and trimming were deduced from the DNA. Of over 1.5 million clones listed, 95% to 99% are singletons.

Sequencing used naive CD4+ T cells sorted from blood. This sample's subset: CD45RA+ positively selected. The V gene is TRBV7-9, the J gene TRBJ1-5, with D tentatively TRBD1 (6 bases). The receptor was isolated from a man aged 25 to 40 in good health. The CDR3 reads CASSLALGGSGNQPQHF. CDR3 bases: TGTGCCAGCAGCTTAGCTTTAGGGGGTTCGGGCAATCAGCCCCAGCATTTT.